Detailed here is one TCR beta chain. CDR1 is SGHDN, CDR2 FVKESK, per germline. With V trimmed by 4 bases and J by 1 base, 9 bases remained unmatched. CDR3 size: 16 residues. Original data processing: Nucleated cell number was recorded as an estimate derived from reference gene primer amplification. The repertoire was sequenced with immunoSEQ multiplex PCR; TCRdb's copy has only in-frame clones and lacks some. V and J calls and clone size follow that table, whereas D and trimming were derived from the DNA. The table has some 120,000 clones, about 88% seen once; the top ten hold about 4%. The record originates from a study of blood T cell repertoires in COVID-19. Whole-study context: The origin of the acute and convalescent COVID-19 samples was the United States, Italy and Spain. T cells, B-cell-depleted T cells, or PBMCs supplied cDNA or gDNA.

The receptor was derived from a man aged 50 to 60 with active COVID-19. This chain joins TRBV14 and TRBJ1-2; the match to TRBD1 covers 7 bases. The source material was peripheral blood. CDR3 DNA: TGTGCCAGCAGCCGTACCGGGACAGCCTTTAACTATGGCTACACCTTC. Encoded protein: CASSRTGTAFNYGYTF.